The rows below give T cell receptor beta chains drawn from one sample of a study of T cell changes during pregnancy in multiple sclerosis. Sequencing used immunoSEQ multiplex PCR; TCRdb keeps in-frame clones, though not all of them. The table includes roughly 60,000 clones, 91% detected once. The sample consisted of CD4+ T cells from peripheral blood mononuclear cells, taken in the first trimester of pregnancy. These receptor sequences come from a female donor with multiple sclerosis, enrolled in a pregnancy study. CDR3s include the opening cysteine and the closing phenylalanine or tryptophan. The order of the fields is clone size, V gene, D gene, J gene, CDR3 DNA, CDR3 protein. The D gene is left open where the match is weak. Size tells how often a clone was seen (once, few, many) or the class of an expanded clone, and some rows leave it out.

>once|TRBV5-1|TRBD1|TRBJ2-7
TGCGCCAGCAGCTTGTTTCCTGGGACAGGGAGTAACGAGCAGTACTTC
CASSLFPGTGSNEQYF
>-|TRBV19|TRBD1|TRBJ2-6
TGTGCCAGTAGCTTCATATGGGCCGGGACAGGGACTTCTGGGGCCAACGTCCTGACTTTC
CASSFIWAGTGTSGANVLTF
>-|TRBV7-2|-|TRBJ2-2
TGTGCCAGCAGCGCGTGGAGGATCACCGGGGAGCTGTTTTTT
CASSAWRITGELFF
>-|TRBV5-6|-|TRBJ2-3
TGTGCCAGCAGCTTCAGGGGATCTAGCACAGATACGCAGTATTTT
CASSFRGSSTDTQYF
>-|TRBV7-8|-|TRBJ2-7
TGTGCCAGCAGCGGAGAGGGGAGGCTCGGCGAGCAGTACTTC
CASSGEGRLGEQYF
>once|TRBV7-9|-|TRBJ1-6
TGTGCCAGCAGCTTAACAGGGCTATCTAATTCACCCCTCCACTTT
CASSLTGLSNSPLHF
>-|TRBV10-3|-|TRBJ2-7
TGTGCCATCGGCAGGGGTATGGCCTACGAGCAGTACTTC
CAIGRGMAYEQYF
>-|TRBV7-2|TRBD1|TRBJ1-6
TGTGCCAGCAGCTTAGCCCTCTTGACAGGGGTTCGGAATTCACCCCTCCACTTT
CASSLALLTGVRNSPLHF
>-|TRBV5-6|-|TRBJ2-2
TGTGCCAGCAGCTCGAGGGGGTTTAGGACCGGGGAGCTGTTTTTT
CASSSRGFRTGELFF
>-|TRBV19|-|TRBJ2-6
TGTGCCACCCAGGCCCCCAGGGCCTCAGGGGCCAACGTCCTGACTTTC
CATQAPRASGANVLTF
>few|TRBV18|TRBD1|TRBJ1-5
TGTGCCAGCTCACTGGGGACAGGGAGCAATCAGCCCCAGCATTTT
CASSLGTGSNQPQHF
>few|TRBV10-2|TRBD2|TRBJ2-5
TGCGCCAGCAGTGAGGTGGCGGGGGGTCAAGAGACCCAGTACTTC
CASSEVAGGQETQYF
>-|TRBV7-2|TRBD1|TRBJ1-2
TGTGCCAGCAGCCGGGACAGGCCCTATGGCTACACCTTC
CASSRDRPYGYTF
>-|TRBV7-3|TRBD2|TRBJ2-2
TGTGCCAGCAGCGACCAGGCGGGGGCCGGGGAGCTGTTTTTT
CASSDQAGAGELFF
>once|TRBV2|TRBD2|TRBJ2-3
TGTGCCAGCAGTGACTCTAGCGGGGTGATGTTCAAAGATACGCAGTATTTT
CASSDSSGVMFKDTQYF
>-|TRBV9|-|TRBJ2-2
TGTGCCAGCAGCGTAGGCGAGGGGAGGAAGCACACCGGGGAGCTGTTTTTT
CASSVGEGRKHTGELFF
>-|TRBV2|TRBD2|TRBJ2-3
TGTGCCAGCAGTCTATTACTAGCGGGGGCGTTAGATACGCAGTATTTT
CASSLLLAGALDTQYF
>once|TRBV29-1|-|TRBJ1-1
TGCAGCGTTGGGCCCACTGAAGCTTTCTTT
CSVGPTEAFF
>-|TRBV6-5|-|TRBJ1-2
TGTGCCAGCAGCGACAGGCAGGATGGCTACACCTTC
CASSDRQDGYTF
>-|TRBV6-5|TRBD1|TRBJ1-2
TGTGCCAGCAGTTACTCCGACAGGGGAAACCTCTATGGCTACACCTTC
CASSYSDRGNLYGYTF
>-|TRBV5-5|-|TRBJ1-4
TGTGCCAGCAGCTTGTATGAGACAGCAACTAATGAAAAACTGTTTTTT
CASSLYETATNEKLFF
>medium-sized|TRBV19|TRBD1|TRBJ1-4
TGTGCCAGTAGAAGACAGGGCGGCGAAAAACTGTTTTTT
CASRRQGGEKLFF
>-|TRBV12-5|TRBD2|TRBJ2-7
TGTGCTAGTGGTTTTGCGGGGGAGGTCGAGCAGTACTTC
CASGFAGEVEQYF
>-|TRBV2|-|TRBJ2-2
TGTGCCAGCAGTGCCCAGGGTAGACTGAACACCGGGGAGCTGTTTTTT
CASSAQGRLNTGELFF
>-|TRBV18|-|TRBJ1-1
TGTGCCAGCTCACCACCTTCGAGAGGGATGAACACTGAAGCTTTCTTT
CASSPPSRGMNTEAFF
>-|TRBV2|TRBD1|TRBJ1-4
TGTGCCAGCAGGCAGGGGGCCGCTAATGAAAAACTGTTTTTT
CASRQGAANEKLFF
>few|TRBV5-6|TRBD2|TRBJ2-7
TGTGCCAGCAGGCGTTACGGGGGGAACTCCTACGAGCAGTACTTC
CASRRYGGNSYEQYF
>-|TRBV15|TRBD2|TRBJ2-1
TGTGCCACCAGCAGAGCCAATCCCGGGGGGGCCTCGGGTGAGCAGTTCTTC
CATSRANPGGASGEQFF
>-|TRBV7-2|-|TRBJ1-5
TGTGCCACGGGGGATTTCAATCAGCCCCAGCATTTT
CATGDFNQPQHF
>-|TRBV9|-|TRBJ1-5
TGTGCCAGCAGCGTAGAGGGGAATAGCAATCAGCCCCAGCATTTT
CASSVEGNSNQPQHF
>once|TRBV6-4|-|TRBJ1-2
TGTGCCAGCAGTGAGAGGGCAGCTCCTTATGGCTACACCTTC
CASSERAAPYGYTF
>-|TRBV7-2|-|TRBJ1-2
TGTGCCAGCAGCTTAGGAGCGGTCTATGGCTACACCTTC
CASSLGAVYGYTF
>-|TRBV6-1|TRBD2|TRBJ2-1
TGTGCCAGCAGTGAGGGCGGGGGGGCCGCCGATGAGCAGTTCTTC
CASSEGGGAADEQFF
>-|TRBV30|-|TRBJ2-5
TGTGCCTGGAGCTTGGGGCAGCGGACCCAGTACTTC
CAWSLGQRTQYF
>-|TRBV19|-|TRBJ1-5
TGTGCCAGTAGGATAGACTCGTCCCCCGCGGCGCCCCAGCATTTT
CASRIDSSPAAPQHF
>-|TRBV19|TRBD2|TRBJ2-1
TGTGCCAGTAGTAACTTGGGACTAGCGGCTTTCTACAATGAGCAGTTCTTC
CASSNLGLAAFYNEQFF
>-|TRBV6-1|-|TRBJ1-3
TGTGCCAGCATGGTACAGCCTTCCTCTGGAAACACCATATATTTT
CASMVQPSSGNTIYF
>-|TRBV4-3|-|TRBJ2-4
TGCGCCAGCAGCCAAGACCCCCGTGGGAGTGTTCAGTACTTC
CASSQDPRGSVQYF
>-|TRBV28|-|TRBJ1-5
TGTGCCAGCAGTAAGGGGTATAGCAATCAGCCCCAGCATTTT
CASSKGYSNQPQHF
>-|TRBV27|-|TRBJ2-7
TGTGCCAGCAGTTTTGTGGCAGGGAACCCGTCGGGCGAGCAGTACTTC
CASSFVAGNPSGEQYF
>-|TRBV7-8|-|TRBJ1-1
TGTGCCAGCAGCTTAGGGGGCTGGGTGGGCACTGAAGCTTTCTTT
CASSLGGWVGTEAFF
>-|TRBV9|TRBD1|TRBJ1-1
TGTGCCAGCAGCACGCGTGACAGGGACACTGAAGCTTTCTTT
CASSTRDRDTEAFF
>-|TRBV28|-|TRBJ1-6
TGTGCCAGCGGCGGGACTCAGCATTCACCCCTCCACTTT
CASGGTQHSPLHF